This TCR beta chain was profiled in a study of blood T cells in healthy people across ages. Study-wide points: Both naive CD4+ cell counts and diversity were greater in long-lived donors than in aged donors.

Sample-barcoded 5' priming and a J-beta primer mix drove a second PCR of about 6 to 12 cycles. All cDNA molecules were each tagged by a template-switch adaptor with 12 random nucleotides. One entry per CDR3 protein, called by TCRdb with MiXCR from the 5' RACE reads. Of roughly 800,000 distinct CDR3 sequences listed, around 25% were seen once; the top ten hold 9.4%. This clonotype was recorded a few times. Its specificity is not known. This CDR3 has 17 residues. In germline, CDR1 is SGHRS, CDR2 YFSETQ. The V gene end was trimmed by 5 bases and the J gene end by 3 bases; junction bases not matched to a gene: 8. These data were likewise used in another study, on T cells of mothers and their children. That publication notes: Slightly, though not significantly, more overlap was seen in related than in unrelated mother-child pairs.

Sequenced input: blood. The chain joins TRBV5-1 to TRBJ2-6, with TRBD1 matching 10 bases. The TCR comes from a boy aged 5-17 years in good health. This CDR3 is CASRRGTGVYGANVLTF. CDR3 coding DNA: TGCGCCAGCAGACGGGGGACAGGGGTGTATGGGGCCAACGTCCTGACTTTC.